There are a few counts of the clone carrying this TCR beta chain. V shed 6 bases and J shed 3 bases, with 11 bases lying between them. The CDR3 has 13 residues. Germline loops: CDR1 MGHRA, CDR2 YSYEKL. The authors' processing: Reference gene primer amplification gave estimated nucleated cell counts. Generated by immunoSEQ multiplex PCR, the TCRdb table keeps only in-frame clones and is missing some. D and trimming were read from the DNA, whereas the V and J calls and clone size are those reported in that table. The table includes tens of thousands of clones, more than 70% detected once. These data are taken from a study of blood T cell repertoires in COVID-19. Study overall: Italy, Spain and the United States were the sources of the convalescent and acute COVID-19 samples. PBMCs, B-cell-depleted T cells, or T cells provided the cDNA or gDNA that made up the material.

The material sequenced was peripheral blood. The rearrangement links TRBV4-1 to TRBJ1-2; D is possibly TRBD1 (6 bases). This TCR derives from a man in his fifties with acute or convalescent COVID-19. The CDR3 spells CASRSTGYYGYTF. For the CDR3, the DNA is TGCGCCAGCAGGTCGACAGGTTACTATGGCTACACCTTC.